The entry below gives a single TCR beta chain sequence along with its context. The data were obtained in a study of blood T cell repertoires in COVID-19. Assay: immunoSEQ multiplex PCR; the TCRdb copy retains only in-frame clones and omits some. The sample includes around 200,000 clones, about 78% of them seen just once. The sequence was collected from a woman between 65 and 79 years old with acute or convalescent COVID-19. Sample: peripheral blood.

As DNA, the CDR3 is TGTGCCAGCAGCGTGGACAGCTCCAATTCACCCCTCCACTTT. This translates into CASSVDSSNSPLHF. The V call is TRBV9, the J call TRBJ1-6; D might be TRBD1 (6 bases). Germline V gives CDR1 SGDLS, CDR2 YYNGEE. The CDR3 is 14 amino acids. Trimming shortened V by 2 bases and J by 7 bases, and 10 bases separated the two germline ends.